Listed below are T cell receptor beta chains from one sample, sequenced in a study of blood T cells in healthy people across ages. MiXCR was run by TCRdb on the 5' RACE reads, yielding one entry per CDR3 protein. The table includes about 1.4 million distinct CDR3 sequences, roughly 59% detected once. Source material: blood. The receptors originated from a man between 18 and 35 years old in good health. Each CDR3 is given with its conserved first and last residue. Each record gives: J gene, V gene, D gene, clone size, CDR3 protein, CDR3 DNA. D genes are given only for firm matches. Clone size, where shown, is once, few, many, or a class for clones that have expanded.

TRBJ2-7 | TRBV27 | TRBD2 | NA | CASSTKVASGSSYEQYF | TGTGCCAGCAGCACCAAAGTTGCTAGCGGGAGCTCCTACGAGCAGTACTTC
TRBJ2-3 | TRBV4-1 | TRBD2 | NA | CASSPGGVGTDTQYF | TGCGCCAGCAGCCCGGGAGGGGTTGGCACAGATACGCAGTATTTT
TRBJ2-5 | TRBV2 | TRBD1 | NA | CASSALFRGQHQETQYF | TGTGCCAGCAGTGCGTTGTTTAGGGGGCAACACCAAGAGACCCAGTACTTC
TRBJ2-5 | TRBV7-2 | NA | NA | CASSLRASDVETQYF | TGTGCCAGCAGCTTAAGGGCGAGCGATGTTGAGACCCAGTACTTC
TRBJ2-5 | TRBV12-3/TRBV12-4 | NA | NA | CASSRRRETQYF | TGTGCCAGCAGTCGACGGCGAGAGACCCAGTACTTC
TRBJ1-2 | TRBV7-9 | TRBD1 | few | CASSSGQASGYTF | TGTGCCAGCAGCTCTGGACAGGCCTCTGGCTACACCTTC
TRBJ2-7 | TRBV29-1 | TRBD2 | NA | CSVEVASGVLYEQYF | TGCAGCGTTGAAGTGGCTAGCGGGGTCCTTTACGAGCAGTACTTC
TRBJ1-2 | TRBV6-6 | NA | NA | CASSYSRADYGYTF | TGTGCCAGCAGTTACTCTAGGGCGGACTATGGCTACACCTTC
TRBJ2-7 | TRBV20-1 | NA | NA | CSWTETASYEQYF | TGCAGTTGGACGGAGACAGCTTCATACGAGCAGTACTTC
TRBJ1-2 | TRBV20-1 | TRBD1 | NA | CSARGTGIDGYTF | TGCAGTGCTAGAGGGACAGGGATAGATGGCTACACCTTC
TRBJ1-6 | TRBV30 | TRBD1 | NA | CAWQQGNMGSPLHF | TGTGCCTGGCAACAGGGGAACATGGGTTCACCCCTCCACTTT
TRBJ2-7 | TRBV5-6 | NA | few | CASSLGNRWETYEQYF | TGTGCCAGCAGCTTGGGGAACAGGTGGGAAACCTACGAGCAGTACTTC
TRBJ1-2 | TRBV5-1 | NA | NA | CASSSGYSYGYTF | TGCGCCAGCAGCTCAGGGTATAGCTATGGCTACACCTTC
TRBJ2-1 | TRBV7-9 | TRBD2 | NA | CASSRAGTSRANEQFF | TGTGCCAGCAGCCGCGCCGGGACTAGCCGGGCAAATGAGCAGTTCTTC
TRBJ2-3 | TRBV4-1 | NA | once | CASKAGTLSTDTQYF | TGCGCCAGCAAAGCCGGGACACTCAGCACAGATACGCAGTATTTT
TRBJ1-2 | TRBV29-1 | NA | NA | CSVTGPYYGYTF | TGCAGCGTAACAGGCCCCTACTATGGCTACACCTTC
TRBJ2-7 | TRBV27 | NA | once | CARIPGTPFGEQYF | TGTGCCAGGATACCCGGGACACCGTTCGGGGAGCAGTACTTC
TRBJ2-1 | TRBV11-2 | NA | once | CASSSLRGLSYNEQFF | TGTGCCAGCAGCTCCCTGCGGGGACTCTCCTACAATGAGCAGTTCTTC
TRBJ1-5 | TRBV5-6 | NA | once | CASSSTRGLSYQPQHF | TGTGCCAGCAGCTCCACCCGTGGCCTCTCTTATCAGCCCCAGCATTTT
TRBJ2-1 | TRBV18 | TRBD1 | NA | CASSSLGTGPYNEQFF | TGTGCCAGCTCATCACTCGGGACAGGGCCTTACAATGAGCAGTTCTTC
TRBJ2-2 | TRBV28 | NA | NA | CAAAENTGELFF | TGTGCCGCAGCAGAGAACACCGGGGAGCTGTTTTTT
TRBJ2-5 | TRBV3-1 | NA | NA | CASSLIGGSGETQYF | TGTGCCAGCAGCCTCATTGGAGGGTCCGGGGAGACCCAGTACTTC
TRBJ2-1 | TRBV12-3/TRBV12-4 | TRBD2 | NA | CASSFPSGVLGTEQFF | TGTGCCAGCAGCTTTCCCAGCGGGGTCCTGGGGACTGAGCAGTTCTTC
TRBJ1-5 | TRBV28 | TRBD1 | few | CASRPTGGSNQPQHF | TGTGCCAGCAGACCCACAGGGGGTAGCAATCAGCCCCAGCATTTT
TRBJ2-3 | TRBV2 | TRBD2 | NA | CASRRGSGRDTQYF | TGTGCCAGCAGGCGCGGTAGCGGGAGAGATACGCAGTATTTT
TRBJ2-7 | TRBV28 | TRBD1 | NA | CASRTGQSFYEQYF | TGTGCCAGCAGGACGGGACAGAGCTTTTACGAGCAGTACTTC
TRBJ2-5 | TRBV4-1 | TRBD1 | NA | CASSQGWTGGKTQYF | TGCGCCAGCAGCCAAGGTTGGACAGGGGGAAAGACCCAGTACTTC
TRBJ2-7 | TRBV4-1 | TRBD2 | few | CASSQTTSGVYEQYF | TGCGCCAGCAGCCAAACAACTAGCGGGGTCTACGAGCAGTACTTC
TRBJ2-3 | TRBV25-1 | NA | NA | CASSEYSRDTQYF | TGTGCCAGCAGTGAATATAGTAGGGATACGCAGTATTTT
TRBJ2-1 | TRBV15 | NA | NA | CATSRDGDQRNYNEQFF | TGTGCCACCAGCAGAGATGGGGATCAGCGGAACTACAATGAGCAGTTCTTC
TRBJ2-7 | TRBV20-1 | TRBD2 | NA | CSAHPGLYYEQYF | TGCAGTGCTCATCCGGGACTATACTACGAGCAGTACTTC
TRBJ2-7 | TRBV6-5 | TRBD2 | NA | CACSYSIAGGYREQYF | TGTGCCTGCAGTTACTCGATAGCGGGAGGTTATCGCGAGCAGTACTTC
TRBJ1-2 | TRBV3-1 | NA | NA | CASSQAQGHGYTF | TGTGCCAGCAGCCAAGCGCAGGGGCATGGCTACACCTTC
TRBJ1-5 | TRBV7-8 | NA | NA | CASSSSRGLNQPQHF | TGTGCCAGCAGTTCGTCCAGGGGATTAAACCAGCCCCAGCATTTT
TRBJ2-4 | TRBV19 | NA | NA | CASSNGDKGNIQYF | TGTGCCAGTAGTAACGGTGACAAGGGAAACATTCAGTACTTC
TRBJ2-7 | TRBV29-1 | NA | few | CSVGTDLSYEQYF | TGCAGCGTTGGGACAGATCTCTCCTACGAGCAGTACTTC
TRBJ2-7 | TRBV12-3/TRBV12-4 | TRBD2 | few | CASGLGVHEQYF | TGTGCCAGCGGACTAGGTGTCCACGAGCAGTACTTC
TRBJ2-5 | TRBV20-1 | TRBD1 | NA | CSAESGTGQETQYF | TGCAGTGCCGAATCCGGGACAGGCCAAGAGACCCAGTACTTC
TRBJ2-4 | TRBV4-3 | NA | NA | CASSPRRQGDIQYF | TGCGCCAGCAGCCCCCGAAGACAAGGCGACATTCAGTACTTC
TRBJ2-5 | TRBV11-2 | NA | NA | CASSGGTADQETQYF | TGTGCCAGCAGCGGCGGGACAGCCGATCAAGAGACCCAGTACTTC
TRBJ2-7 | TRBV10-3 | NA | few | CAISVFGTETYEQYF | TGTGCCATCAGTGTGTTCGGGACCGAGACCTACGAGCAGTACTTC
TRBJ1-2 | TRBV18 | NA | NA | CASSRREGYTF | TGTGCCAGCTCACGACGGGAGGGCTACACCTTC
TRBJ1-2 | TRBV5-1 | TRBD1 | NA | CASSLLEIGGNYGYTF | TGCGCCAGCAGCTTGTTGGAAATAGGGGGCAACTATGGCTACACCTTC
TRBJ2-1 | TRBV14 | TRBD2 | once | CASSSRRAGWSNEQFF | TGTGCCAGCAGCTCAAGAAGAGCGGGATGGAGTAATGAGCAGTTCTTC
TRBJ2-5 | TRBV6-6 | NA | once | CASSYLDRGAETQYF | TGTGCCAGCAGTTACCTCGACCGGGGGGCAGAGACCCAGTACTTC
TRBJ2-1 | TRBV18 | TRBD1 | NA | CASSPLTGDDEQFF | TGTGCCAGCTCACCGCTGACAGGGGATGATGAGCAGTTCTTC
TRBJ1-2 | TRBV18 | NA | NA | CASSPQEYGYTF | TGTGCCAGCTCACCTCAGGAATATGGCTACACCTTC
TRBJ2-7 | TRBV20-1 | NA | NA | CSASSSGPYEQYF | TGCAGTGCTAGTTCCAGCGGACCCTACGAGCAGTACTTC
TRBJ2-2 | TRBV28 | NA | NA | CASSASLPNTGELFF | TGTGCCAGCAGTGCCTCCCTCCCAAACACCGGGGAGCTGTTTTTT
TRBJ2-1 | TRBV7-6 | NA | NA | CASSFMNNEQFF | TGTGCCAGCAGCTTTATGAACAATGAGCAGTTCTTC
TRBJ2-5 | TRBV3-1 | NA | few | CATRTRLEETQYF | TGTGCCACCCGTACGCGCTTAGAAGAGACCCAGTACTTC
TRBJ2-1 | TRBV27 | NA | once | CASSLRPGGRFYNEQFF | TGTGCCAGCAGTTTACGCCCCGGGGGGCGGTTTTACAATGAGCAGTTCTTC
TRBJ2-3 | TRBV6-5 | TRBD2 | NA | CASRASGGALDTQYF | TGTGCCAGCAGAGCTAGCGGGGGGGCTTTAGATACGCAGTATTTT
TRBJ2-5 | TRBV6-5 | NA | NA | CASSSNIIGTQYF | TGTGCCAGCAGTTCCAATATAATCGGGACCCAGTACTTC
TRBJ2-1 | TRBV2 | NA | NA | CASSGQRDRYNEQFF | TGTGCCAGCAGTGGACAACGGGATCGGTACAATGAGCAGTTCTTC